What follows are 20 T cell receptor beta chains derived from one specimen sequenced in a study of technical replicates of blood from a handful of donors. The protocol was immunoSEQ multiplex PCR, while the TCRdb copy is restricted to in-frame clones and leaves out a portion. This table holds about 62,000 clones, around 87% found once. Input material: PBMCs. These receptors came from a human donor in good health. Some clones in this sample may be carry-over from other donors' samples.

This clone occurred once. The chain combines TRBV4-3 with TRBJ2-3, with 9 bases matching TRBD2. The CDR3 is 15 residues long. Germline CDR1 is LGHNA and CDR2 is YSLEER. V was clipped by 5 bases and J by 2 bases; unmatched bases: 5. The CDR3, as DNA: TGCGCCAGCAGCGAAGGACTAGCGAACACAGATACGCAGTATTTT. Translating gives CASSEGLANTDTQYF.

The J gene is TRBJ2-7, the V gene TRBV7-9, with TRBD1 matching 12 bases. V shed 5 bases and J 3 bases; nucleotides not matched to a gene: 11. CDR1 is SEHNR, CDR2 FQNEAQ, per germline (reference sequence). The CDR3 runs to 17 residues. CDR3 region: CASSLPGWDRGHYEQYF. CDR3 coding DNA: TGTGCCAGCAGCCTCCCGGGTTGGGACAGGGGGCACTACGAGCAGTACTTC.

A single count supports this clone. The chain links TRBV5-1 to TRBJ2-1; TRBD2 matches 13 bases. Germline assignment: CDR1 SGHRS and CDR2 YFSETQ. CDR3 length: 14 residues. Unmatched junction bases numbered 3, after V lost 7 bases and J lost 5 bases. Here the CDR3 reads CASATSGGDNEQFF. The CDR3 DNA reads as TGCGCCAGCGCAACTAGCGGGGGGGACAATGAGCAGTTCTTC.

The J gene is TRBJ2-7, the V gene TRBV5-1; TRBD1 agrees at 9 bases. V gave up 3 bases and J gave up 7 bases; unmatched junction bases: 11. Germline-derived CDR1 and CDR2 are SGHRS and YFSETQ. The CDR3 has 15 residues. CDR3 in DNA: TGCGCCAGCAGCTCCTCGACAGGGGGGACGGGGGAGCAGTACTTC. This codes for CASSSSTGGTGEQYF.

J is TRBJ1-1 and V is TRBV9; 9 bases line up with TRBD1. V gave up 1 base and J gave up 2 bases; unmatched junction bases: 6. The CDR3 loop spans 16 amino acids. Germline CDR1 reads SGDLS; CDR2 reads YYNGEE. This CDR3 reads CASSVSGTGSNTEAFF. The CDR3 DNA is TGTGCCAGCAGCGTATCCGGGACAGGGTCCAACACTGAAGCTTTCTTT.

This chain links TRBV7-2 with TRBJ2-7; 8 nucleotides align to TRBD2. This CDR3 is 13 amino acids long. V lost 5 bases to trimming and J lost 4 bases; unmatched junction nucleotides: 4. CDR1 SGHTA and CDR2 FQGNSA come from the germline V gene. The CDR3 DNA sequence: TGTGCCAGCAGCATCGGGACTAGGTACGAGCAGTACTTC. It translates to CASSIGTRYEQYF.

The CDR3 DNA reads TGCGCCAGCAGCTTATCCCCGGGACAGTTCAATGAGCAGTTCTTC. It yields the protein CASSLSPGQFNEQFF. This sequence joins TRBV5-1 and TRBJ2-1, with 7 bases fitting TRBD1. Germline-derived CDR1 and CDR2 are SGHRS and YFSETQ. Trimming cost V 2 bases and J 6 bases; bases outside gene matches: 8. This CDR3 is 15 amino acids long. Combining the CDR3 with reference TRBV5-1 and TRBJ2-1 gives the whole variable domain KAGVTQTPRYLIKTRGQQVTLSCSPISGHRSVSWYQQTPGQGLQFLFEYFSETQRNKGNFPGRFSGRQFSNSRSEMNVSTLELGDSALYLCASSLSPGQFNEQFFGPGTRLTVL.

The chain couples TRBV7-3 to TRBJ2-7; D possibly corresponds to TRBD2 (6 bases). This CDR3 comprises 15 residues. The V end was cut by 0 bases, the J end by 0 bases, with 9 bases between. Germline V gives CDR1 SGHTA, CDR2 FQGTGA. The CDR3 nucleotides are TGTGCCAGCAGCTTAACGGGGGGTAGCTCCTACGAGCAGTACTTC. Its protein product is CASSLTGGSSYEQYF.

The CDR3 loop is CSVWGGLSTDTQYF. DNA for the CDR3: TGCAGCGTTTGGGGCGGCCTTAGCACAGATACGCAGTATTTT. The chain recombines TRBV29-1 with TRBJ2-3; the D gene is possibly TRBD1 (5 bases). The CDR3 is 14 amino acids. Trimming took 5 bases from V and 0 from J, leaving 12 bases between them. Germline CDR1 and CDR2: SQVTM and ANQGSEA.

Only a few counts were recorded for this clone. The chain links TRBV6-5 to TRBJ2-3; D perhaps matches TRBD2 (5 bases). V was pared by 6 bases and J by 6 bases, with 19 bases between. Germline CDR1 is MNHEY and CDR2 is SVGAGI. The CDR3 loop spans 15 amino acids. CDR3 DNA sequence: TGTGCCAGCAGCCCCTCGCCGACCCTAGCCGATACGCAGTATTTT. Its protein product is CASSPSPTLADTQYF.

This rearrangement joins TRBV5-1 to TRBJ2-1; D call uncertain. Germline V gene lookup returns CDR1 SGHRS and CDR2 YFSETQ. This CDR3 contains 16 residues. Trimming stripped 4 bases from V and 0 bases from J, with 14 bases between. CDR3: CASSLKIHRSYNEQFF. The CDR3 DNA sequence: TGCGCCAGCAGCCTAAAGATCCACCGCTCCTACAATGAGCAGTTCTTC.

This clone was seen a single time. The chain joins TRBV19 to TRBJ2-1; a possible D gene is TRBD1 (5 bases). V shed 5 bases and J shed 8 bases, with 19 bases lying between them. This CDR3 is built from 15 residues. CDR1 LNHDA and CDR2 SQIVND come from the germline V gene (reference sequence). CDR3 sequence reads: CASSPPRRLGHEQFF. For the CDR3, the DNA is TGTGCCAGTAGTCCCCCCCGGCGACTGGGGCATGAGCAGTTCTTC.

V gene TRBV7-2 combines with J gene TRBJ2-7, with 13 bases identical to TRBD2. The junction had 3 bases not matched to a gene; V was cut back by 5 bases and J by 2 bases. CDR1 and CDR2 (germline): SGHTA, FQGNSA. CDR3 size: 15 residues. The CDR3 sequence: CASSQTSGGAYEQYF. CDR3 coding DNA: TGTGCCAGCAGCCAAACTAGCGGGGGGGCCTACGAGCAGTACTTC.

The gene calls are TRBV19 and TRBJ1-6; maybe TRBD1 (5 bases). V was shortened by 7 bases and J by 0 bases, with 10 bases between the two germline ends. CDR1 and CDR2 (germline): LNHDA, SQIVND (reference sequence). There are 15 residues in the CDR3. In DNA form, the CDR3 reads TGTGCCAGTACTCTGACAGACTCCTATAATTCACCCCTCCACTTT. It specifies CASTLTDSYNSPLHF.

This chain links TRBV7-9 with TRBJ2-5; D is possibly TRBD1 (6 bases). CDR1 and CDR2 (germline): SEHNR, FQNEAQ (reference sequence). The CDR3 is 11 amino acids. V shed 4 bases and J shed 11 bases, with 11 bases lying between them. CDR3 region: CASSSTGTQYF. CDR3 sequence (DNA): TGTGCCAGCAGCTCAACCGGGACACAGTACTTC.

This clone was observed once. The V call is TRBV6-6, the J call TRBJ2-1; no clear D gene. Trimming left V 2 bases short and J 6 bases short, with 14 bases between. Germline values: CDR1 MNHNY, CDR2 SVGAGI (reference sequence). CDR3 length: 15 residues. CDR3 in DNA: TGTGCCAGCAGTTACGAACCGAGGATGACCAATGAGCAGTTCTTC. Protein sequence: CASSYEPRMTNEQFF.

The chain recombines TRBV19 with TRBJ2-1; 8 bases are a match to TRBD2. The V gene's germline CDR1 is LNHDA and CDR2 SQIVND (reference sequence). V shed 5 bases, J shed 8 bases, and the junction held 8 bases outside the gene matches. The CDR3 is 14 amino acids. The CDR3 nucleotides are TGTGCCAGTAGTGAAAGAGCGGGAGTCGATGAGCAGTTCTTC. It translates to CASSERAGVDEQFF.

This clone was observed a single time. CDR3 sequence: CASSFGGRARTGELFF. The CDR3 bases are TGTGCCAGCAGCTTCGGCGGGAGGGCCCGGACCGGGGAGCTGTTTTTT. This chain joins TRBV5-4 and TRBJ2-2; TRBD2 aligns across 9 bases. The germline V gene encodes CDR1 SGHNT and CDR2 YYREEE (reference sequence). J was trimmed by 5 bases and V by 2 bases; bases with no gene match: 7. The CDR3 spans 16 residues.

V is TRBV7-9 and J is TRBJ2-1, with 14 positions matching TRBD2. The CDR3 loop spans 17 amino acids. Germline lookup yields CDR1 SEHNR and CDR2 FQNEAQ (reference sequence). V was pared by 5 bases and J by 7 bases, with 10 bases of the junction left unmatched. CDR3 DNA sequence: TGTGCCAGCAGCGCCTTAACGGGACTAGCGGGGGTAAATGAGCAGTTCTTC. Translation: CASSALTGLAGVNEQFF.

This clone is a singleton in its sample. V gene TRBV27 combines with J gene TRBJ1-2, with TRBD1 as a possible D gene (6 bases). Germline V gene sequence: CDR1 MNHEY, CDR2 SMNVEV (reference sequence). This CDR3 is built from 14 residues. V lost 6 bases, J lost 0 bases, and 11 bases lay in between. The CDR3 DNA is TGTGCCAGCAGGAAGACAGGAGCTAACTATGGCTACACCTTC. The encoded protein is CASRKTGANYGYTF.